The 23 T cell receptor beta chains in this list originate from one sample, sequenced in a study of early T cells in non-severe SARS-CoV-2 infection. TCRdb reanalysed the 5' RACE reads using MiXCR and keeps one entry per CDR3 protein. The sample shows 110,000 or so distinct CDR3 sequences, around 10% of them seen only once. Sequencing input: whole blood. The source is an adult who was a healthcare worker with PCR-confirmed SARS-CoV-2 infection or an uninfected control (not recorded which).

The genes are TRBV29-1 and TRBJ1-1; the D is unclear. The CDR3 runs 12 residues. CDR1 SQVTM and CDR2 ANQGSEA come from the germline V gene. Trimming took off 3 bases at V and 3 bases at J, with 8 bases between the two ends. The CDR3 here is CSVDTGYTEAFF. CDR3 DNA sequence: TGCAGCGTTGACACCGGGTACACTGAAGCTTTCTTT.

The table lists this clonotype with many counts. This chain links TRBV6-2 or TRBV6-3 with TRBJ2-7, with TRBD2 identical over 10 bases. Trimming at V came to 5 bases and at J to 0 bases, leaving 1 base not matched to a gene. Germline V lookup: CDR1 MNHEY, CDR2 SVGEGT. There are 14 residues in the CDR3. The CDR3 nucleotides read TGTGCCAGCAGTGGGACTAGCGCCTCCTACGAGCAGTACTTC. Protein product: CASSGTSASYEQYF.

The chain carries TRBV12-3 or TRBV12-4 and TRBJ2-7; tentative D call: TRBD2 (6 bases). The ends were cut back, 5 bases at V and 4 bases at J, with 18 bases in the middle. The CDR3 loop spans 15 amino acids. CDR3 sequence: CASSPTLASPYEQYF. The CDR3 DNA sequence: TGTGCCAGCAGTCCAACCCTAGCGTCTCCATACGAGCAGTACTTC.

The chain combines TRBV9 with TRBJ2-7, with 14 nucleotides matching TRBD2. The length of the CDR3 is 18 residues. The V gene end was trimmed by 2 bases and the J gene end by 5 bases; junction bases not matched to a gene: 12. Germline V gene lookup returns CDR1 SGDLS and CDR2 YYNGEE. The DNA for the CDR3 is TGTGCCAGCAGCGTCGGCCTGGGACTAGCGGGAGAAGGGAACGAGCAGTACTTC. Translation: CASSVGLGLAGEGNEQYF. Full variable domain (rest looked up from reference TRBV9 and TRBJ2-7): DSGVTQTPKHLITATGQRVTLRCSPRSGDLSVYWYQQSLDQGLQFLIQYYNGEERAKGNILERFSAQQFPDLHSELNLSSLELGDSALYFCASSVGLGLAGEGNEQYFGPGTRLTVT.

There are many counts of this clonotype. V and J are TRBV5-1 and TRBJ1-1; 9 nucleotides line up with TRBD1. Germline V gene sequence: CDR1 SGHRS, CDR2 YFSETQ. Losses at the gene ends were 2 bases for V and 6 bases for J; bases not matched to a gene: 5. The CDR3 contains 14 residues. In nucleotides, the CDR3 is TGCGCCAGCAGCTTACAGGGGGCGGAATCTGAAGCTTTCTTT. Translated: CASSLQGAESEAFF.

The table lists this clonotype with many counts. V usage is TRBV9 and J usage is TRBJ2-2; weak D call: TRBD2 (6 bases). Looked up from germline, CDR1 is SGDLS and CDR2 is YYNGEE. V dropped 7 bases and J dropped 5 bases, with 12 bases sitting between them. The length of the CDR3 is 13 residues. In DNA form, the CDR3 reads TGTGCCAGCCTCAGTAGCGGAACCGGGGAGCTGTTTTTT. Translation gives CASLSSGTGELFF.

The chain is built from TRBV7-2 and TRBJ2-7; TRBD1 matches at 7 bases. Per the germline V gene, CDR1 is SGHTA and CDR2 is FQGNSA. This CDR3 contains 16 residues. J was trimmed by 3 bases and V by 3 bases; bases with no gene match: 11. The CDR3 region has the DNA TGTGCCAGCAGCTTTAAACGGGACAGTTCCTACTACGAGCAGTACTTC. Translating it yields CASSFKRDSSYYEQYF.

This chain uses TRBV12-3 or TRBV12-4 with TRBJ1-1; D is possibly TRBD1 (5 bases). Trimming pared 1 base from V and 5 bases from J, leaving 17 bases between. There are 16 residues in the CDR3. CDR3 DNA sequence: TGTGCCAGCAGTTTAGGGGGACCAGTCCTGGGGACTGAAGCTTTCTTT. Protein sequence: CASSLGGPVLGTEAFF.

As concerns this clonotype: This may be a read error: a much more frequent sequence differs by one nucleotide. CDR3 coding DNA: TGTGTCAGCAGTACAGGGGCGGGTGGTGAAAAACTGTTTTTT. As protein: CVSSTGAGGEKLFF. The rearrangement joins TRBV28 to TRBJ1-4, with TRBD1 matching 7 bases. Germline V gives CDR1 MDHEN, CDR2 SYDVKM. CDR3 length: 14 residues.

This sequence joins TRBV20-1 and TRBJ2-7; TRBD2 matches 8 bases. Trimming removed 3 bases from V and 0 bases from J; junction bases left unmatched: 4. Germline lookup yields CDR1 DFQATT and CDR2 SNEGSKA (reference sequence). CDR3 length: 14 amino acids. CDR3 sequence: CSASKRESSYEQYF. Here the CDR3 DNA reads TGCAGTGCTAGTAAGCGGGAGAGCTCCTACGAGCAGTACTTC.

The V and J genes are TRBV27 and TRBJ2-6, with 12 bases aligning to TRBD1. The CDR3 has 17 residues. Looked up from germline, CDR1 is MNHEY and CDR2 is SMNVEV (reference sequence). With 4 bases clipped from V and 2 bases from J, the junction kept 3 bases outside the gene matches. DNA of the CDR3: TGTGCCAGCAGTTGGGGACAGGGGGCAGCTGGGGCCAACGTCCTGACTTTC. This gives the protein CASSWGQGAAGANVLTF.

The V call is TRBV27, the J call TRBJ2-5; D call uncertain. Trimming shortened V by 5 bases and J by 4 bases, and 11 bases separated the two germline ends. The CDR3 is made up of 13 amino acids. The germline gives CDR1 MNHEY, CDR2 SMNVEV (reference sequence). The CDR3 DNA reads as TGTGCCAGCAGTCCCGTCCCGGGAGAGACCCAGTACTTC. Amino acids: CASSPVPGETQYF.

This sequence joins TRBV14 and TRBJ1-3; no definite D call. With 2 bases removed from V and 4 bases from J, the gap between germline ends came to 3 bases. The CDR3 has 12 residues. Germline CDR1 reads SGHDN; CDR2 reads FVKESK. The CDR3 here is CASSQLGNTIYF. In nucleotides, the CDR3 is TGTGCCAGCAGCCAATTGGGAAACACCATATATTTT.

The chain joins TRBV7-9 to TRBJ2-3; 8 bases are shared with TRBD1. Per germline, CDR1 SEHNR and CDR2 FQNEAQ (reference sequence). V shed 5 bases and J 1 base; nucleotides not matched to a gene: 5. The CDR3 length is 15 residues. CDR3 coding DNA: TGTGCCAGCAGCCCTGGACAGGGTCGCACAGATACGCAGTATTTT. This sequence encodes CASSPGQGRTDTQYF.

This clonotype was found many times. The V gene is TRBV7-9, the J gene TRBJ1-2; weak D call: TRBD1 (5 bases). The ends were cut back, 1 base at V and 0 bases at J, with 12 bases in the middle. The CDR3 runs 16 residues. Germline CDR1 reads SEHNR; CDR2 reads FQNEAQ (reference sequence). The CDR3 DNA reads as TGTGCCAGCAGCTTAGATGGGACTGGAGCTAACTATGGCTACACCTTC. Its translation is CASSLDGTGANYGYTF.

This rearrangement joins TRBV20-1 to TRBJ1-1; 10 nucleotides agree with TRBD1. CDR1 and CDR2 from the germline V gene are DFQATT and SNEGSKA (reference sequence). The CDR3 extends over 13 amino acids. The V segment lost 2 bases and the J segment 4 bases; nucleotides outside the gene matches: 1. CDR3 loop: CSARRTGGTEAFF. The CDR3 nucleotides read TGCAGTGCTAGACGGACAGGGGGCACTGAAGCTTTCTTT.

The chain has TRBV7-9 and TRBJ2-1; 7 nucleotides line up with TRBD1. V lost 0 bases and J lost 10; bases outside the gene matches: 3. The V gene's germline CDR1 is SEHNR and CDR2 FQNEAQ (reference sequence). The CDR3 sequence is 13 residues long. The CDR3 protein is CASSLAGTAEQFF. The CDR3 bases are TGTGCCAGCAGCTTAGCCGGGACAGCAGAGCAGTTCTTC.

This clonotype was seen repeatedly, ten times or more. The chain joins TRBV11-2 to TRBJ2-2; 8 bases align to TRBD2. This CDR3 has 15 residues. CDR1 is SGHAT and CDR2 is FQNNGV in the germline V gene. J was trimmed by 4 bases and V by 5 bases; bases with no gene match: 6. The CDR3 loop reads CASSPEAGATGELFF. In DNA form, the CDR3 reads TGTGCCAGCAGCCCCGAAGCGGGGGCCACCGGGGAGCTGTTTTTT.

There are many counts of this clonotype. This chain connects TRBV7-6 to TRBJ2-2; no firm D call. The CDR3 is 16 residues long. V dropped 4 bases and J dropped 4 bases, with 16 bases sitting between them. Germline V CDR1 and CDR2: SGHVS, FNYEAQ. CDR3 DNA: TGTGCCAGCAGCTCCACCCCCCTACCGGGCACCGGGGAGCTGTTTTTT. Its translation is CASSSTPLPGTGELFF.

J is TRBJ2-6 and V is TRBV19, with D unresolved. The V end lost 5 bases, the J end lost 0 bases, and 17 bases lay between the germline ends. In germline, CDR1 is LNHDA, CDR2 SQIVND (reference sequence). CDR3 length equals 18 residues. CDR3 amino acids: CASSPMDGLISGANVLTF. CDR3 coding DNA: TGTGCCAGTAGTCCCATGGACGGGCTCATCTCTGGGGCCAACGTCCTGACTTTC.

Many counts were recorded for this clonotype. The chain has TRBV28 and TRBJ1-1, with D possibly TRBD1 on 6 matching bases. This CDR3 spans 17 amino acids. Trimming removed 4 bases from V and 6 bases from J, with 24 bases in between. Per the germline V gene, CDR1 is MDHEN and CDR2 is SYDVKM. CDR3 bases: TGTGCCAGCAGTTGGACCCAGGGGCTCCTTGCACGGGCTGAAGCTTTCTTT. Translated, it gives CASSWTQGLLARAEAFF.

This sequence joins TRBV2 and TRBJ1-5; TRBD1 might be the D (5 bases). This CDR3 region has 12 residues. V lost 5 bases and J 6 bases, leaving 8 bases between the germline ends. The germline gives CDR1 SNHLY, CDR2 FYNNEI. CDR3 nucleotide sequence: TGTGCCAGCAGTCCAGGGCCTCAGCCCCAGCATTTT. Amino acids: CASSPGPQPQHF.

The gene calls are TRBV10-3 and TRBJ1-4, with D tentatively TRBD1 (5 bases). V was clipped by 3 bases and J by 8 bases, with 10 bases between them. Germline V CDR1 and CDR2: ENHRY, SYGVKD. CDR3 size: 13 residues. DNA for the CDR3: TGTGCCATCAGTGACTCAGGGCGCGAAAAACTGTTTTTT. It is translated as CAISDSGREKLFF.